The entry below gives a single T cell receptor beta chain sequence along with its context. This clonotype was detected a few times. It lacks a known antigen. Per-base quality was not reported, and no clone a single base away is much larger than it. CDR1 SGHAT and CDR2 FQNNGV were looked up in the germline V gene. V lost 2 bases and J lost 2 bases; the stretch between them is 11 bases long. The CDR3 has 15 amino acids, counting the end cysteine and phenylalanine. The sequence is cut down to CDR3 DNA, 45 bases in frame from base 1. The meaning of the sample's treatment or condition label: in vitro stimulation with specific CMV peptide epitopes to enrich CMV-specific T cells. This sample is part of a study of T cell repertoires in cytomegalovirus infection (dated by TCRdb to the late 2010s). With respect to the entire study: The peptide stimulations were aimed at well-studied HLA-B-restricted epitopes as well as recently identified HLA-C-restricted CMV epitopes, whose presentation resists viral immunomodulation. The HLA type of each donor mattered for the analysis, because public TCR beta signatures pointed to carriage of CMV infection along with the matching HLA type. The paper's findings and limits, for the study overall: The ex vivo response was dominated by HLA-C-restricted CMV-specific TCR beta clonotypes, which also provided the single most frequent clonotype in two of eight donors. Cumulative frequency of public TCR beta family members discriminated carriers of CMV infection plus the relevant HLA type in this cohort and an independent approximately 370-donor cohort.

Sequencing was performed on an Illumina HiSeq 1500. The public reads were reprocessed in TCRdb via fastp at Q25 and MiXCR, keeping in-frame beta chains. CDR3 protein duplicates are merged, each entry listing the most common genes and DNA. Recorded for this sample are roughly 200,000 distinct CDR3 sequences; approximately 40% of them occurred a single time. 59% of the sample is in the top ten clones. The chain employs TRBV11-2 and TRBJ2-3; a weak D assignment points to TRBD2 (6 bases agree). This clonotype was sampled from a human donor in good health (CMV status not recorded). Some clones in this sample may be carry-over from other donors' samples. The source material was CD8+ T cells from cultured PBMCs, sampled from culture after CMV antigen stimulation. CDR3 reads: CASSLIGGFTDTQYF. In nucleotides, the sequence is TGTGCCAGCAGCTTAATCGGGGGATTCACAGATACGCAGTATTTT.